Many counts were recorded for the clone carrying this T cell receptor beta chain. Its antigen is undetermined. The time point was: sample taken at primary tumor resection. Whole RNA came from tumor, nontumor lung or frozen PBMC and was sequenced without being sorted. Patients with untreated early-stage non-small cell lung cancer, numbering some 68, were the donors. Germline values: CDR1 ENHRY, CDR2 SYGVKD. With V trimmed by 6 bases and J by 5 bases, 3 bases remained unmatched. This CDR3 spans 12 amino acids. These data come from a study of spatial heterogeneity in lung cancer. In TCRdb, the 5' RACE reads were re-called with MiXCR into one record per CDR3 protein. The table shows tens of thousands of distinct CDR3 sequences, with approximately 8.5% occurring only once. Study-level results: The study found ubiquitous expanded tumor TCRs in blood more at resection than follow-up.

The sample was PBMCs, taken at surgery. This rearrangement joins TRBV10-3 to TRBJ1-2; 7 bases are shared with TRBD1. The receptor comes from a male donor with early-stage non-small cell lung cancer. DNA for the CDR3: TGTGCCATCAGCGGGACAGAATATGGCTACACCTTC. This sequence encodes CAISGTEYGYTF.